A single sample is the source of the 21 T cell receptor beta chains below, sequenced in a study of siplizumab effects on memory and regulatory T cells. Only in-frame clones appear in the TCRdb table, and some are missing; sequencing was by immunoSEQ multiplex PCR. The top ten clones hold over 1% of a sample with about 100,000 clones, around 93% of them seen once. The sequenced sample was non-Treg CD4+ T cells sorted from blood. These receptor sequences come from a human donor in good health.

V usage is TRBV7-3 and J usage is TRBJ2-2; 12 bases align to TRBD2. The CDR3 spans 16 residues. Germline CDR1 reads SGHTA; CDR2 reads FQGTGA. J lost 7 bases, V lost 5 bases, and 8 bases had no gene match. The CDR3 loop is CASSPRLAGAIGELFF. CDR3 DNA: TGTGCCAGCAGCCCTCGACTAGCGGGAGCTATCGGGGAGCTGTTTTTT.

The J gene is TRBJ2-6, the V gene TRBV9; 8 nucleotides align to TRBD1. From germline, CDR1 is SGDLS and CDR2 YYNGEE. The CDR3 is 18 residues long. V gave up 1 base and J gave up 1 base; unmatched junction bases: 7. CDR3 in amino acids: CASSVSVWDRSGANVLTF. For the CDR3, the DNA is TGTGCCAGCAGCGTAAGTGTGTGGGACAGGTCTGGGGCCAACGTCCTGACTTTC.

The chain employs TRBV18 and TRBJ2-6; D unclear. Germline-derived CDR1 and CDR2 are KGHSH and LQKENI. The V and J ends lost 1 base and 0 bases respectively, with 13 bases between them. The CDR3 length is 18 residues. In DNA, the CDR3 is TGTGCCAGCTCACCACGGGCCGGGCCCAGCTCTGGGGCCAACGTCCTGACTTTC. Its translation: CASSPRAGPSSGANVLTF.

The V and J genes are TRBV9 and TRBJ2-3; D call uncertain. The V gene lost 4 bases and the J gene lost 1 base, with 13 bases spanning the gap. The CDR3 spans 15 residues. CDR1 is SGDLS, CDR2 YYNGEE, per germline. Here the CDR3 reads CASSLDARGTDTQYF. Written as DNA, the CDR3 is TGTGCCAGCAGCCTCGACGCCCGGGGCACAGATACGCAGTATTTT.

This clone was detected only once. This chain links TRBV19 with TRBJ2-1; TRBD1 or TRBD2 may be the D gene (5 bases each). V lost 7 bases to trimming and J lost 0 bases, with 16 bases between them. The CDR3 spans 16 residues. Germline CDR1 LNHDA, CDR2 SQIVND (reference sequence). In DNA form, the CDR3 reads TGTGCCAGTACTCAGGGAGCCTACCTCTCCTACAATGAGCAGTTCTTC. This codes for CASTQGAYLSYNEQFF.

This rearrangement joins TRBV11-2 to TRBJ2-1; the match to TRBD1 covers 8 bases. With V trimmed by 3 bases and J by 3 bases, 7 bases remained unmatched. Germline assignment: CDR1 SGHAT and CDR2 FQNNGV. This CDR3 spans 16 amino acids. The CDR3 loop is CASSFQTGAIYNEQFF. Written as DNA, the CDR3 is TGTGCCAGCAGCTTTCAGACAGGGGCGATCTACAATGAGCAGTTCTTC.

The chain links TRBV15 to TRBJ2-7, with D possibly being TRBD1 (5 bases). V was clipped by 3 bases and J by 2 bases, with 20 bases between them. CDR3 size: 17 residues. CDR1 LNHNV and CDR2 YYDKDF come from the germline V gene (reference sequence). The CDR3 region has the DNA TGTGCCACCAGCAGCGGCGTAACCCCCGGACAAACCTACGAGCAGTACTTC. The encoded protein is CATSSGVTPGQTYEQYF.

The CDR3, as DNA: TGTGCCAGCAGTGGAACGAGGAGGGAGCAGTACTTC. This translates into CASSGTRREQYF. The chain combines TRBV2 with TRBJ2-7; D might be TRBD2 (5 bases). The CDR3 sequence is 12 residues long. The germline V and J ends were trimmed by 4 bases and 7 bases, with 11 bases remaining between them. Germline CDR1 SNHLY, CDR2 FYNNEI.

V gene TRBV5-4 combines with J gene TRBJ2-4; 7 bases fit TRBD2. The trim removed 4 bases at V and 5 bases at J, leaving 9 bases unmatched. Per germline, CDR1 SGHNT and CDR2 YYREEE (reference sequence). This CDR3 is built from 15 residues. CDR3 region: CASSPRGGGENIQYF. In DNA form, the CDR3 reads TGTGCCAGCAGCCCCCGCGGGGGTGGGGAAAACATTCAGTACTTC.

V and J are TRBV7-8 and TRBJ2-7; 7 nucleotides align to TRBD2. The V segment lost 5 bases and the J segment 0 bases; nucleotides outside the gene matches: 7. This CDR3 has 15 amino acids. Germline assignment: CDR1 SGHVS and CDR2 FQNEAQ. The CDR3 reads CASSPSRGGSYEQYF. The CDR3 DNA reads TGTGCCAGCAGCCCTTCTCGCGGGGGCTCCTACGAGCAGTACTTC.

V is TRBV11-3 and J is TRBJ2-3; D tentatively fits TRBD1 or TRBD2 (5 bases each). Germline loops: CDR1 SGHNT, CDR2 YENEEA. V lost 4 bases to trimming and J lost 3 bases, with 8 bases between them. CDR3 length: 13 residues. The CDR3 sequence is CASSSEGTDTQYF. The CDR3 DNA reads as TGTGCCAGCAGCTCTGAGGGGACAGATACGCAGTATTTT.

The chain recombines TRBV6-6 with TRBJ1-2; TRBD1 agrees at 8 bases. CDR3 length equals 15 residues. Germline V gene lookup returns CDR1 MNHNY and CDR2 SVGAGI (reference sequence). J lost 3 bases, V lost 4 bases, and 7 bases had no gene match. The DNA for the CDR3 is TGTGCCAGCAGTTCCACAGACAGGGGAGACTATGGCTACACCTTC. Amino acids: CASSSTDRGDYGYTF.

The rearrangement joins TRBV28 to TRBJ2-7, with a weak D call TRBD1 (5 bases). The CDR3 has 14 amino acids. The V gene lost 1 base and the J gene lost 1 base, with 8 bases spanning the gap. Germline lookup yields CDR1 MDHEN and CDR2 SYDVKM. In DNA form, the CDR3 reads TGTGCCAGCAGTTTATCAGGGCTTTCCTACGAGCAGTACTTC. This gives the protein CASSLSGLSYEQYF.

V is TRBV7-2 and J is TRBJ2-3; the D gene could be TRBD1 or TRBD2 (5 bases each). Looked up from germline, CDR1 is SGHTA and CDR2 is FQGNSA. Trimming pared 0 bases from V and 4 bases from J, leaving 11 bases between. This CDR3 is 15 amino acids long. The CDR3 protein is CASSLARDLADTQYF. The CDR3 DNA reads TGTGCCAGCAGCTTAGCTAGGGACCTAGCAGATACGCAGTATTTT.

This chain connects TRBV9 to TRBJ2-3; D call uncertain. V was trimmed by 0 bases and J by 0 bases, leaving 8 bases between them. Germline assignment: CDR1 SGDLS and CDR2 YYNGEE. The CDR3 runs 15 residues. The DNA of the CDR3 is TGTGCCAGCAGCGTAGCCGGTGTTAGCACAGATACGCAGTATTTT. It codes for CASSVAGVSTDTQYF.

For this clone: The same CDR3 also results from other DNA sequences found in this sample. The chain has TRBV5-4 and TRBJ2-7, with 7 bases that match TRBD1. This CDR3 comprises 15 residues. Germline assignment: CDR1 SGHNT and CDR2 YYREEE (reference sequence). J lost 1 base, V lost 4 bases, and 8 bases had no gene match. Here the CDR3 reads CASSPRTGSSYEQYF. The CDR3 bases are TGTGCCAGCAGCCCGAGGACAGGTTCTTCCTACGAGCAGTACTTC.

As concerns this clone: A junction boundary mismatches the germline segment, possibly from a read error. This rearrangement joins TRBV5-3 to TRBJ1-1, with D possibly TRBD1 on 5 matching bases. TRBV5-3 is labeled an ORF, and its function is uncertain. This CDR3 is built from 14 residues. The CDR3 region is CASSYDSLNTEAFF. The CDR3 bases are TGTGCCAGCAGTTATGACAGTCTGAACACTGAGGCTTTCTTT.

V is TRBV9 and J is TRBJ2-3; no clear D gene. Germline V lookup: CDR1 SGDLS, CDR2 YYNGEE. This CDR3 is 15 amino acids long. V lost 4 bases, J lost 1 base, and 13 bases lay in between. CDR3 region: CASSPRSSGTDTQYF. The CDR3 nucleotides are TGTGCCAGCAGCCCACGATCCTCCGGCACAGATACGCAGTATTTT.

This clone was picked up one time. This chain's CDR3 is CASSIGRATGANVLTF. Here the CDR3 DNA reads TGTGCCAGTAGTATTGGCAGAGCAACTGGGGCCAACGTCCTGACTTTC. The chain uses TRBV19 and TRBJ2-6; the D is unclear. Germline V CDR1 and CDR2: LNHDA, SQIVND (reference sequence). This CDR3 has 16 amino acids. Trimming left V 3 bases short and J 2 bases short, with 11 bases between.

The chain joins TRBV5-6 to TRBJ2-1, with a possible D match to TRBD1 (5 bases). This CDR3 spans 17 amino acids. The V gene's germline CDR1 is SGHDT and CDR2 YYEEEE. V was cut by 1 base and J by 3 bases, with 17 bases left in between. The CDR3 coding sequence is TGTGCCAGCAGCTTGTGGTACGGACCAGGGAACTACAATGAGCAGTTCTTC. Encoded protein: CASSLWYGPGNYNEQFF.

The chain has TRBV29-1 and TRBJ2-5; 9 bases are shared with TRBD2. The germline V gene encodes CDR1 SQVTM and CDR2 ANQGSEA. Losses at the gene ends were 7 bases for V and 2 bases for J; bases not matched to a gene: 5. The CDR3 has 13 amino acids. CDR3 residues: CSGGTSRQETQYF. The CDR3 nucleotides are TGCAGCGGTGGGACTAGCAGACAAGAGACCCAGTACTTC.